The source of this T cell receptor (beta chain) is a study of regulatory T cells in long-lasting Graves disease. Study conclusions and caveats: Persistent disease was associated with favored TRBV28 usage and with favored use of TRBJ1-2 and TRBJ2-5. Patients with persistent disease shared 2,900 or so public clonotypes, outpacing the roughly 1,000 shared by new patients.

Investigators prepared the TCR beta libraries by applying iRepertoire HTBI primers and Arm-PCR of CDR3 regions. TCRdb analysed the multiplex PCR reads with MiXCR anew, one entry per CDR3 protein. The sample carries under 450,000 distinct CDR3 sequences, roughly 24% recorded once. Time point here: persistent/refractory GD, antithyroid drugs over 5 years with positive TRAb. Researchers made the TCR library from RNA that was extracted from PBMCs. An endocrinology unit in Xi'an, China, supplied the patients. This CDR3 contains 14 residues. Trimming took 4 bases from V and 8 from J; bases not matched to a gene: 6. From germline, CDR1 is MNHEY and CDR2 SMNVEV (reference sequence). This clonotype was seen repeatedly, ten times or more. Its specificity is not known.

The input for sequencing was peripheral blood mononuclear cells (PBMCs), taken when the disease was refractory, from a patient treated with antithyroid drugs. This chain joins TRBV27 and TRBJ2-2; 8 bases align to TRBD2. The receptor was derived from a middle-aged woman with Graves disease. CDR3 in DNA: TGTGCCAGCAGTTCGGGCGGGAGGTGGGGGGAGCTGTTTTTT. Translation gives CASSSGGRWGELFF.